Each of the 5 T cell receptor beta chains below was sequenced from the same sample in a study of molecular identifiers for immune sequencing clone quantification. TCRdb re-analysed the PCR reads in MiXCR, keeping a single row per CDR3 protein. This sample has approximately 550,000 distinct CDR3 sequences, with about 25% found just once. Sequenced material: naive CD8+ T cells from blood, with Jurkat cell RNA spiked in. Subset indicated: FACS-sorted CD8+CD4-CCR7+CD45RA+ naive T cells. These receptors originate from a human donor in good health. Some libraries in this study had Jurkat cell RNA spiked in.

This clonotype was observed a handful of times. The rearrangement links TRBV4-3 to TRBJ1-1; D is undetermined. V lost 0 bases to trimming and J lost 0 bases, with 8 bases between them. The CDR3 has 15 residues. From germline, CDR1 is LGHNA and CDR2 YSLEER. CDR3: CASSQERSVNTEAFF. The DNA for the CDR3 is TGCGCCAGCAGCCAAGAGCGGTCCGTGAACACTGAAGCTTTCTTT.

This rearrangement joins TRBV30 to TRBJ1-2; D is unresolved. CDR3 length: 15 amino acids. V dropped 1 base and J dropped 4 bases, with 16 bases sitting between them. From germline, CDR1 is GTSNPN and CDR2 SVGIG (reference sequence). The CDR3 loop reads CAWSGVSEGLYGYTF. The DNA for the CDR3 is TGTGCCTGGAGTGGGGTGTCGGAGGGTCTCTATGGCTACACCTTC. The full variable domain, rest sourced from reference TRBV30 and TRBJ1-2, is SQTIHQWPATLVQPVGSPLSLECTVEGTSNPNLYWYRQAAGRGLQLLFYSVGIGQISSEVPQNLSASRPQDRQFILSSKKLLLSDSGFYLCAWSGVSEGLYGYTFGSGTRLTVV.

The chain recombines TRBV19 with TRBJ2-3, with TRBD1 as a possible D gene (6 bases). Germline V gene lookup returns CDR1 LNHDA and CDR2 SQIVND (reference sequence). The CDR3 spans 16 residues. Between the trimmed V and J ends, which lost 0 bases and 4 bases, there was a span of 14 bases. This CDR3 reads CASSIDPTGLADTQYF. The CDR3 DNA follows: TGTGCCAGTAGTATAGATCCGACAGGCCTAGCAGATACGCAGTATTTT.

Details on this clonotype: Given a much more abundant clone one base away, this may be a read error. The chain's CDR3 is CASSFHSGTNGEQFF. The CDR3 DNA sequence: TGTGCCAGCAGTTTCCATAGCGGGACTAACGGTGAGCAGTTCTTC. This chain uses TRBV12-3 or TRBV12-4 with TRBJ2-1, with TRBD2 identical over 8 bases. The CDR3 has 15 residues. Trimming took 3 bases from V and 9 from J; bases not matched to a gene: 10.

Concerning this clonotype: It may be a read error: a sequence one base away is much more abundant. The genes are TRBV28 and TRBJ2-5; TRBD2 might be the D (5 bases). The germline gives CDR1 MDHEN, CDR2 SYDVKM. This CDR3 spans 16 amino acids. CDR3 coding DNA: TGTGCCAGCAGAAGACTGGCGCTAGCCGTCCAAGAGACCCAGTGCTTC. Residues: CASRRLALAVQETQCF.